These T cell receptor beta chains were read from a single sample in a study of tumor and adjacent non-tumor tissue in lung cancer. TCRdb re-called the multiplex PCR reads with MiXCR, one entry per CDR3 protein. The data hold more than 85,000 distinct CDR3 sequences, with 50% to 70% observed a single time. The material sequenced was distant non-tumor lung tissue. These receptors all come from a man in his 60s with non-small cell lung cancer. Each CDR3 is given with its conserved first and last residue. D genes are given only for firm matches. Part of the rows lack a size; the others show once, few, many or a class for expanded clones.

cdr3_nt: TGTGCCAGCAGTTCGGTGGGACAGGGGCTAAGCTACGAGCAGTACTTC; cdr3_aa: CASSSVGQGLSYEQYF; v_call: TRBV28; j_call: TRBJ2-7; d_call: TRBD1; cdr3_length: 16; clone_size: many
cdr3_nt: TGTGCCAGATATAGGACAGTTGGTAGTGAGCAGTTCTTC; cdr3_aa: CARYRTVGSEQFF; v_call: TRBV6-1; j_call: TRBJ2-1; d_call: .; cdr3_length: 13; clone_size: once
cdr3_nt: TGTGCCAGCAGCTTAGGAAGCCGGAGTGCCTACGAGCAGTACTTC; cdr3_aa: CASSLGSRSAYEQYF; v_call: TRBV11-2; j_call: TRBJ2-7; d_call: .; cdr3_length: 15; clone_size: many
cdr3_nt: TGCGCCAGCAGCCAAGATGACACGTCTGGGGCCAACATCCTGGCATTC; cdr3_aa: CASSQDDTSGANILAF; v_call: TRBV4-1; j_call: TRBJ2-6; d_call: .; cdr3_length: 16; clone_size: .
cdr3_nt: TGTGCCAGTAGCCTCGGGGGTCAGGTACACAATGAGCAATTCTTC; cdr3_aa: CASSLGGQVHNEQFF; v_call: TRBV11-1; j_call: TRBJ2-1; d_call: .; cdr3_length: 15; clone_size: .
cdr3_nt: TGCAGCGTAGAAGATTGGACAGGGAGGGCCTACGAGCAGTACTTC; cdr3_aa: CSVEDWTGRAYEQYF; v_call: TRBV20-1; j_call: TRBJ2-7; d_call: .; cdr3_length: 15; clone_size: few
cdr3_nt: TGTGCCAGCAGTTACGCGACTAGCGGGTTAGCCAAAGACATTCAGTACTTC; cdr3_aa: CASSYATSGLAKDIQYF; v_call: TRBV6-6; j_call: TRBJ2-4; d_call: TRBD2; cdr3_length: 17; clone_size: .
cdr3_nt: TGTGCCAGCAGTTGGACAGGGGAATCTAGCACAGATGCGCAGTATTTT; cdr3_aa: CASSWTGESSTDAQYF; v_call: TRBV6-5; j_call: TRBJ2-3; d_call: TRBD1; cdr3_length: 16; clone_size: .
cdr3_nt: TGTGCCAGCAGCTACGGACAGGGAGATGAGCAGTTCTTC; cdr3_aa: CASSYGQGDEQFF; v_call: TRBV7-3; j_call: TRBJ2-1; d_call: TRBD1; cdr3_length: 13; clone_size: .
cdr3_nt: TGTGCCAGCAGCCTTACTTCTGGAAACACCATATATTTT; cdr3_aa: CASSLTSGNTIYF; v_call: TRBV12-3/TRBV12-4; j_call: TRBJ1-3; d_call: .; cdr3_length: 13; clone_size: .
cdr3_nt: TGCAGCATCGCGTTCAGGGGGCGCAGCACAGATACGCAGTATTTT; cdr3_aa: CSIAFRGRSTDTQYF; v_call: TRBV29-1; j_call: TRBJ2-3; d_call: TRBD1; cdr3_length: 15; clone_size: .
cdr3_nt: TGTGCCATCAGGGATGGAAGCAATCAGCCCCAGCATTTT; cdr3_aa: CAIRDGSNQPQHF; v_call: TRBV10-3; j_call: TRBJ1-5; d_call: .; cdr3_length: 13; clone_size: .
cdr3_nt: TGTGCCAGCAGCTTAGATCCCTTGGATTCCTACAATGAGCAGTTCTTC; cdr3_aa: CASSLDPLDSYNEQFF; v_call: TRBV11-2; j_call: TRBJ2-1; d_call: .; cdr3_length: 16; clone_size: few
cdr3_nt: TGTGCCAGCAGCTCCTGGCCAGGCAGTACAGACGAGCAGTACTTC; cdr3_aa: CASSSWPGSTDEQYF; v_call: TRBV5-6; j_call: TRBJ2-7; d_call: .; cdr3_length: 15; clone_size: many
cdr3_nt: TGTGCCAGCAGTTTAGCGGAAAATCTGCCCCAGCATTTT; cdr3_aa: CASSLAENLPQHF; v_call: TRBV11-3; j_call: TRBJ1-5; d_call: .; cdr3_length: 13; clone_size: .
cdr3_nt: TGTGCTAGCAGCCTGGACGAACCAGGGATCTCCTACGAGCAGTACTTC; cdr3_aa: CASSLDEPGISYEQYF; v_call: TRBV11-3; j_call: TRBJ2-7; d_call: .; cdr3_length: 16; clone_size: .
cdr3_nt: TGTGCCAGCAGTTTAAGGGGCGGGATGGACGTTGAAGATACGCAGTATTTT; cdr3_aa: CASSLRGGMDVEDTQYF; v_call: TRBV11-3; j_call: TRBJ2-3; d_call: .; cdr3_length: 17; clone_size: .
cdr3_nt: TGCAGTGCTAGAGGCGGGAGCGGGGGACTGACGCAGTATTTT; cdr3_aa: CSARGGSGGLTQYF; v_call: TRBV20-1; j_call: TRBJ2-3; d_call: TRBD2; cdr3_length: 14; clone_size: many
cdr3_nt: TGTGCCAGCATCCGGACAAACTCCTATAATGAGCAGTTCTTC; cdr3_aa: CASIRTNSYNEQFF; v_call: TRBV6-2/TRBV6-3; j_call: TRBJ2-1; d_call: .; cdr3_length: 14; clone_size: .
cdr3_nt: TGCAGCGTTGGGGGGCGGACAGTGAACACCGAAGCTTTCTTT; cdr3_aa: CSVGGRTVNTEAFF; v_call: TRBV29-1; j_call: TRBJ1-1; d_call: .; cdr3_length: 14; clone_size: .
cdr3_nt: TGTGCCAGCAGCTTAGTGGTGGGTAGTGGGCAAGAAACCCAGTACTTC; cdr3_aa: CASSLVVGSGQETQYF; v_call: TRBV11-3; j_call: TRBJ2-5; d_call: .; cdr3_length: 16; clone_size: .
cdr3_nt: TGCAGCGTCCTCCGACGACTAGTGTGGGGCCTCCTAATCAATGAGCAGTTCTTC; cdr3_aa: CSVLRRLVWGLLINEQFF; v_call: TRBV29-1; j_call: TRBJ2-1; d_call: .; cdr3_length: 18; clone_size: .
cdr3_nt: TGTGCCAGCAGTGAAGGGACAGTCTTGGACACGCAGTATTTT; cdr3_aa: CASSEGTVLDTQYF; v_call: TRBV2; j_call: TRBJ2-3; d_call: .; cdr3_length: 14; clone_size: .
cdr3_nt: TGCAGAGTTATATACACCGGGGAGCTGTTTTTT; cdr3_aa: CRVIYTGELFF; v_call: TRBV29-1; j_call: TRBJ2-2; d_call: .; cdr3_length: 11; clone_size: .
cdr3_nt: TGTGCCAGCAGTTTCCCGAGGGGAGGAACCACCGGGAAGCTGTTTTTT; cdr3_aa: CASSFPRGGTTGKLFF; v_call: TRBV28; j_call: TRBJ2-2; d_call: .; cdr3_length: 16; clone_size: .
cdr3_nt: TGTGCCAGCAGCCCAACGAGGACTAGCGGGGGCGAGCAGTACTTC; cdr3_aa: CASSPTRTSGGEQYF; v_call: TRBV12-3/TRBV12-4; j_call: TRBJ2-7; d_call: TRBD2; cdr3_length: 15; clone_size: many
cdr3_nt: TGTACCAGCAGATATCGCAGCGGAGAGGGTAGTGAAAAACTGTTTTTT; cdr3_aa: CTSRYRSGEGSEKLFF; v_call: TRBV6-5; j_call: TRBJ1-4; d_call: .; cdr3_length: 16; clone_size: .
cdr3_nt: TGCAGCGTGCAAGGGACTAGCCGAAATACAGATATGCAGTATTTT; cdr3_aa: CSVQGTSRNTDMQYF; v_call: TRBV29-1; j_call: TRBJ2-3; d_call: TRBD2; cdr3_length: 15; clone_size: .
cdr3_nt: TGTGCCAGCAGCCAAGTAGTAATCGACAATGAGCGATTGTTC; cdr3_aa: CASSQVVIDNERLF; v_call: TRBV4-2; j_call: TRBJ2-1; d_call: .; cdr3_length: 14; clone_size: .
cdr3_nt: TGTGCCAGCAGTGAGTTGGTCAGCTCCTACGAGCAGTACTTC; cdr3_aa: CASSELVSSYEQYF; v_call: TRBV2; j_call: TRBJ2-7; d_call: .; cdr3_length: 14; clone_size: many
cdr3_nt: TGTGCCAGCGCAGGGTACGGCTACACCTTC; cdr3_aa: CASAGYGYTF; v_call: TRBV28; j_call: TRBJ1-2; d_call: .; cdr3_length: 10; clone_size: .
cdr3_nt: TGTGCCAACAGCTTAGGGTCGGCAGGGGATTCACTCCTCCACTTT; cdr3_aa: CANSLGSAGDSLLHF; v_call: TRBV7-8; j_call: TRBJ1-6; d_call: .; cdr3_length: 15; clone_size: .
cdr3_nt: TGCAGCGTCGTCTCCGGGACAGCCAACTATGGCTACACCTTC; cdr3_aa: CSVVSGTANYGYTF; v_call: TRBV29-1; j_call: TRBJ1-2; d_call: TRBD1; cdr3_length: 14; clone_size: many
cdr3_nt: TGTGCCAGCAGCTTAAATGGACAGGGGGCTCAGGAAAAACTGTTTTTT; cdr3_aa: CASSLNGQGAQEKLFF; v_call: TRBV11-2; j_call: TRBJ1-4; d_call: TRBD1; cdr3_length: 16; clone_size: medium-sized
cdr3_nt: TGCAGCGAGAAGTCGGGGACCCAAGAGACCCAATACTTC; cdr3_aa: CSEKSGTQETQYF; v_call: TRBV29-1; j_call: TRBJ2-5; d_call: .; cdr3_length: 13; clone_size: few
cdr3_nt: TGTGCCAACAGTGAAGGAGAGAACACTGAAGATTTCTTT; cdr3_aa: CANSEGENTEDFF; v_call: TRBV6-1; j_call: TRBJ1-1; d_call: .; cdr3_length: 13; clone_size: .
cdr3_nt: TGTGCCAGCAGTCGCACAGAGCAAGAGACCCAGTACTTC; cdr3_aa: CASSRTEQETQYF; v_call: TRBV2; j_call: TRBJ2-5; d_call: .; cdr3_length: 13; clone_size: many
cdr3_nt: TGTGCCAGCAGTTTATGGCGGGTCGATGGGCAGTTCTTC; cdr3_aa: CASSLWRVDGQFF; v_call: TRBV12-3/TRBV12-4; j_call: TRBJ2-1; d_call: .; cdr3_length: 13; clone_size: .
cdr3_nt: TGTGCCAGCAGTTTATCCAGCGGGGGACACAATGAGCAGTTCTTC; cdr3_aa: CASSLSSGGHNEQFF; v_call: TRBV12-3/TRBV12-4; j_call: TRBJ2-1; d_call: TRBD2; cdr3_length: 15; clone_size: many
cdr3_nt: TGTGCCAGCAGCCAACCCCGGGGGGGGGCAGTATACAGTGAGCAGTTCTTC; cdr3_aa: CASSQPRGGAVYSEQFF; v_call: TRBV5-4; j_call: TRBJ2-1; d_call: TRBD2; cdr3_length: 17; clone_size: many
cdr3_nt: TGTGCCAGCAGTACCCAGGGGGCCAGCACTGAAGCTTTCTTT; cdr3_aa: CASSTQGASTEAFF; v_call: TRBV12-3/TRBV12-4; j_call: TRBJ1-1; d_call: TRBD1; cdr3_length: 14; clone_size: many
cdr3_nt: TGCGCCAGCAGCCAAGAACTAGCGGGAATGTATAATCAGTACTTC; cdr3_aa: CASSQELAGMYNQYF; v_call: TRBV4-3; j_call: TRBJ2-4; d_call: TRBD2; cdr3_length: 15; clone_size: many